This T cell receptor (beta chain) was obtained from a study of T cell repertoires in cytomegalovirus infection. About the research overall: Carrying CMV and the relevant HLA type showed in public TCR beta signatures. Study conclusions and caveats: It was HLA-C-restricted CMV-specific TCR beta clonotypes that dominated the response ex vivo.

In its sample, this clonotype was seen a few times. Its antigen is as yet unknown. TCRdb reanalysed the reads using MiXCR and keeps one entry per CDR3 protein. The sample records 700,000 to 900,000 distinct CDR3 sequences, about 27% being singletons. V was clipped by 2 bases and J by 5 bases, with 12 bases between them. There are 14 residues in the CDR3. Looked up from germline, CDR1 is MNHEY and CDR2 is SVGEGT. The sequencing here drew on cultured CD8+ T cells from PBMCs, taken from culture after CMV antigen stimulation. The chain uses TRBV6-2 or TRBV6-3 and TRBJ1-1; D remains unclear. The sequence came from a human donor in good health (CMV status not recorded). Some clones in this sample may be carry-over from other donors' samples. CDR3 residues: CASSYAPGKTEAFF. The CDR3 coding sequence is TGTGCCAGCAGTTACGCTCCGGGAAAAACTGAAGCTTTCTTT.